This T cell receptor beta chain came from a study of cytomegalovirus exposure and HLA in healthy donors. The donors were in the approximately 130-subject validation cohort; that cohort was separate from the roughly 730-subject first cohort. Turning to this clone: The antigen is unknown.

The CDR3 loop spans 16 amino acids. The germline V gene encodes CDR1 SGHDT and CDR2 YYEEEE. V lost 1 base, J lost 5 bases, and 10 bases stayed unmatched. Notes on the study in general: Among TCR beta chains, those listed as cytomegalovirus-associated numbered roughly 150. According to reports, the classifier identified cytomegalovirus status with high specificity and sensitivity.

Data came from immunoSEQ multiplex PCR; TCRdb stores just in-frame clones and leaves some out. The sample yields 150,000 to 200,000 clones, 84% seen once. The clonotype was recovered from a man between 25 and 39 years old in good health and CMV-seropositive. The specimen sequenced was PBMCs. V usage is TRBV5-6 and J usage is TRBJ1-1, with 8 bases identical to TRBD1. Here the CDR3 reads CASSLNGQGGRTEAFF. The CDR3 DNA follows: TGTGCCAGCAGCTTGAACGGACAGGGAGGACGGACTGAAGCTTTCTTT.